This T cell receptor (beta chain) was identified during a study of technical replicates of blood from a handful of donors. Germline CDR1 reads SGHRS; CDR2 reads YFSETQ. Trimming stripped 5 bases from V and 4 bases from J, with 21 bases between. The CDR3 is made up of 16 amino acids. Clones were read by immunoSEQ multiplex PCR, and TCRdb kept only the in-frame ones, dropping some. The table lists approximately 44,000 clones, around 96% of them singletons. The TCR was taken from a human donor in good health. Sequencing input: T cells isolated from PBMCs. V gene TRBV5-1 combines with J gene TRBJ2-5; maybe TRBD2 (6 bases). The CDR3 reads CASSLSGGRGSETQYF. CDR3 DNA: TGCGCCAGCAGTCTATCCGGGGGACGAGGGTCAGAGACCCAGTACTTC.